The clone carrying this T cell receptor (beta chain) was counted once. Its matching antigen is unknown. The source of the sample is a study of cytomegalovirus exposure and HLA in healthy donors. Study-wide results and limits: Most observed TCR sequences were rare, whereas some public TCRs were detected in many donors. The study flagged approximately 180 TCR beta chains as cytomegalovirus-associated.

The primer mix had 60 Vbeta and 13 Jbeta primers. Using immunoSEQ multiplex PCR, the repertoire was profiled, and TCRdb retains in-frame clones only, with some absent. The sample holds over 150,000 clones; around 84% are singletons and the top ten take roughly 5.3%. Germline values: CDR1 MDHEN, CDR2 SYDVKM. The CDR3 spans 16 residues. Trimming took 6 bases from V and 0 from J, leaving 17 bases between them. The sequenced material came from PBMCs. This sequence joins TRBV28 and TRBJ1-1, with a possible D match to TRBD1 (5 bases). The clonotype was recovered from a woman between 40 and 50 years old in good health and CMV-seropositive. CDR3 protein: CASRLLGGGLNTEAFF. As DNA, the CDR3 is TGTGCCAGCAGGCTACTTGGGGGGGGGTTGAACACTGAAGCTTTCTTT.